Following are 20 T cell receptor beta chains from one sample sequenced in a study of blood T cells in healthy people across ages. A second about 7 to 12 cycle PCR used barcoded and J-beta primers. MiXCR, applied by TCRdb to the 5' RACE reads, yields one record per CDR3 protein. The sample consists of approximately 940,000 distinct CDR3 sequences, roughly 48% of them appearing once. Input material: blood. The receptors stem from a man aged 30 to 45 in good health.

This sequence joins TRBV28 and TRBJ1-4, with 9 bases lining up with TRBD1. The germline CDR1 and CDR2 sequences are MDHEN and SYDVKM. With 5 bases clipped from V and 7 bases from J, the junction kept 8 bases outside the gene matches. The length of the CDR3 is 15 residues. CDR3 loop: CASSTPGQGVEKLFF. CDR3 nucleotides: TGTGCCAGCAGTACGCCGGGACAGGGAGTTGAAAAACTGTTTTTT.

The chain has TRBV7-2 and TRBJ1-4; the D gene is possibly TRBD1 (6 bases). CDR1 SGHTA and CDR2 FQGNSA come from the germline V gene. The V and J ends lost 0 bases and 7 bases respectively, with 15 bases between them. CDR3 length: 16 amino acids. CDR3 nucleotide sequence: TGTGCCAGCAGCTTAGCCGGCAGGGGAATTGGTGAAAAACTGTTTTTT. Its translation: CASSLAGRGIGEKLFF.

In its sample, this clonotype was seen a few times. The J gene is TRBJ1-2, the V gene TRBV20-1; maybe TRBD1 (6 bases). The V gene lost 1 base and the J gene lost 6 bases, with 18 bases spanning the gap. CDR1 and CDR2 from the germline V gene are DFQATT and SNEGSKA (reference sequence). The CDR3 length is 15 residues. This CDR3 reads CSARASGGQGDGYTF. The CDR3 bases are TGCAGTGCTAGAGCTTCCGGGGGGCAAGGGGATGGCTACACCTTC.

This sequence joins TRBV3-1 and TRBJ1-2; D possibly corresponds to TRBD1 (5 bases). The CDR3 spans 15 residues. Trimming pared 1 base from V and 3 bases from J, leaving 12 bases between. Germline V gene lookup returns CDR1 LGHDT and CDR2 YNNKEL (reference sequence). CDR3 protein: CASSQVYGADYGYTF. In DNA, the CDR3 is TGTGCCAGCAGCCAAGTATATGGGGCTGACTATGGCTACACCTTC.

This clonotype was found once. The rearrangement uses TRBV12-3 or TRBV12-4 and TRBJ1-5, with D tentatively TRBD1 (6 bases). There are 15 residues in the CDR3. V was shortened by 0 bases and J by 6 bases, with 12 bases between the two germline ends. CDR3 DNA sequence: TGTGCCAGCAGTTTAGCCAGGGGCGGGGGTCAGCCCCAGCATTTT. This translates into CASSLARGGGQPQHF.

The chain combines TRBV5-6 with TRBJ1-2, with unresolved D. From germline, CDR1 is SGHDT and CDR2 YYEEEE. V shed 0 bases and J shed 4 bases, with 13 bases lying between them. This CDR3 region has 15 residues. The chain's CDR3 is CASSLGNRVSYGYTF. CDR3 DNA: TGTGCCAGCAGCTTGGGAAATCGAGTATCCTATGGCTACACCTTC.

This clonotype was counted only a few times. CDR3 DNA: TGTGCCAGCAGTTACGGTTCCGGGAACACTGAAGCTTTCTTT. Translated, it gives CASSYGSGNTEAFF. The genes are TRBV6-5 and TRBJ1-1; D call uncertain. Trimming pared 2 bases from V and 1 base from J, leaving 8 bases between. This CDR3 spans 14 amino acids. From germline, CDR1 is MNHEY and CDR2 SVGAGI.

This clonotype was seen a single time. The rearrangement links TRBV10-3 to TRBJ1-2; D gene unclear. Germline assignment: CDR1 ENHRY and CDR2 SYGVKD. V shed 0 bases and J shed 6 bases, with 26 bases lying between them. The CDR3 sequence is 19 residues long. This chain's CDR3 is CAISESEVGQSQPSNGYTF. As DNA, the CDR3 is TGTGCCATCAGTGAGTCGGAGGTGGGCCAGTCCCAACCTTCAAATGGCTACACCTTC.

CDR3 loop: CAISSGNGNSPLHF. Here the CDR3 DNA reads TGTGCCATCAGTTCAGGGAATGGCAATTCACCCCTCCACTTT. The rearrangement uses TRBV10-3 and TRBJ1-6, with a possible D match to TRBD1 (5 bases). Germline-derived CDR1 and CDR2 are ENHRY and SYGVKD. The CDR3 loop spans 14 amino acids. V was trimmed by 5 bases and J by 7 bases, leaving 12 bases between them.

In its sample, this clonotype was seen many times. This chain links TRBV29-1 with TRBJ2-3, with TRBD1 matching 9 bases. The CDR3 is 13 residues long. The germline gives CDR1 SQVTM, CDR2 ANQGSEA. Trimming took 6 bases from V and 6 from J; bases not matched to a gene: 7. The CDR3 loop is CSVRTGVADTQYF. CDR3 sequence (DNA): TGCAGCGTGAGGACAGGGGTTGCGGATACGCAGTATTTT.

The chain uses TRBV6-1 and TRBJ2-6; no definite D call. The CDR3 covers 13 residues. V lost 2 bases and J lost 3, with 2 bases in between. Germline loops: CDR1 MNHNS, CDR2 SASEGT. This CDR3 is CASSEIGANVLTF. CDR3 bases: TGTGCCAGCAGTGAAATTGGGGCCAACGTCCTGACTTTC.

CDR3: CATSRTGLGYNEQFF. As DNA, the CDR3 is TGTGCCACCAGCAGAACAGGGTTGGGCTACAATGAGCAGTTCTTC. V is TRBV15 and J is TRBJ2-1; the D gene is possibly TRBD1 (6 bases). This CDR3 has 15 amino acids. In germline, CDR1 is LNHNV, CDR2 YYDKDF (reference sequence). V gave up 2 bases and J gave up 3 bases, with 11 bases separating them.

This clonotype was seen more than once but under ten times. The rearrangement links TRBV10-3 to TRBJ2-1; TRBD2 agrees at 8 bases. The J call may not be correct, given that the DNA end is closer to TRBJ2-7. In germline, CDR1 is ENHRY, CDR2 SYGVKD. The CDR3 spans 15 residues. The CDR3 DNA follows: TGTGCCAGTAGCTCGGGGGGGGCCAACTACAATGAGCAGTACTTC. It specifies CASSSGGANYNEQYF.

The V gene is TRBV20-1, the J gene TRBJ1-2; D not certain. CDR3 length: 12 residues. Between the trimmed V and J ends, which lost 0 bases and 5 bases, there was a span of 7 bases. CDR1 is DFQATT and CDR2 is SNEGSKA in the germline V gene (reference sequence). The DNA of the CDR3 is TGCAGTGCTAGAGACCCCTTATATGGCTACACCTTC. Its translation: CSARDPLYGYTF.

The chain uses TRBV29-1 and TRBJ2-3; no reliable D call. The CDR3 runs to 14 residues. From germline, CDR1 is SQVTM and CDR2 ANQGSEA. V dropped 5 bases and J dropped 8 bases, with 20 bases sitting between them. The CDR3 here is CSVRVELTTLTQYF. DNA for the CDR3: TGCAGCGTTCGGGTGGAATTGACAACACTTACGCAGTATTTT.

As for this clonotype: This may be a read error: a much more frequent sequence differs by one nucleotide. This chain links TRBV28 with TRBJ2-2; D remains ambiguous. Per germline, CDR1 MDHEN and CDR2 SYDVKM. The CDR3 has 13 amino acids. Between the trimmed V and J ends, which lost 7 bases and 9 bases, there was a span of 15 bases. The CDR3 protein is CASTKRMTRELFF. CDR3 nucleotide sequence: TGTGCCAGCACCAAGAGGATGACCAGGGAGCTGTTTTTT.

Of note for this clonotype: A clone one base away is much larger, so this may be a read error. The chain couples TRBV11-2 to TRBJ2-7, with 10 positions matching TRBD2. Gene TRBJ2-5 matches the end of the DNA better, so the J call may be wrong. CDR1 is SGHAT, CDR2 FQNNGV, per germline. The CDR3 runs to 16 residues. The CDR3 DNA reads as TGTGCCAGCAGCTCAGGAGATAGCGGGGGGTCGAAGACCCAGTACTTC. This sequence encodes CASSSGDSGGSKTQYF.

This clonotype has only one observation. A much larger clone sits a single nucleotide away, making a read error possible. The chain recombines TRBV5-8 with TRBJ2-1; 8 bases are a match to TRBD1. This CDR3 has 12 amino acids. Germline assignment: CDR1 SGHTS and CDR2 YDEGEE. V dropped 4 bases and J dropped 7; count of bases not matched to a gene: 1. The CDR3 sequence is CASSRQGNEQFF. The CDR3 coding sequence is TGTGCCAGCAGCAGACAGGGGAATGAGCAGTTCTTC.

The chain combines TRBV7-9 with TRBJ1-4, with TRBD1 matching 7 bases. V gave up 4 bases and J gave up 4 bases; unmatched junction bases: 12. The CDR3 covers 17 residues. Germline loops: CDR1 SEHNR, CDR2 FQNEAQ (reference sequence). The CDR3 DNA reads TGTGCCAGCAGCTCCCGACCCTACGGACAGGTTAATGAAAAACTGTTTTTT. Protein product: CASSSRPYGQVNEKLFF.

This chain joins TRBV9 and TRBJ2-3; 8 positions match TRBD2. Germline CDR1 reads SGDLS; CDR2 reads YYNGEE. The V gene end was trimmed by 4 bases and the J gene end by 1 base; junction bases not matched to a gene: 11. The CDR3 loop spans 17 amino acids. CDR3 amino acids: CASSPLLGGAGTDTQYF. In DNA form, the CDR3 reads TGTGCCAGCAGCCCCCTCCTCGGGGGGGCTGGCACAGATACGCAGTATTTT.